The rows below give T cell receptor beta chains drawn from one sample of a study of tumor-infiltrating lymphocytes in primary liver carcinoma. TCRdb processed the multiplex PCR reads anew with MiXCR; each CDR3 protein has one entry. The repertoire holds 40,000 to 45,000 distinct CDR3 sequences, with about three quarters as singletons. The sequenced sample was liver tumor tissue from sampling region 2. The origin of the receptors is a middle-aged man with primary liver carcinoma and hepatitis B virus infection. CDR3s include the opening cysteine and the closing phenylalanine or tryptophan. A D gene is named only where the DNA matches it firmly. Expanded clones get a size class; other rows say once, few or many, or leave the size out.

J: TRBJ1-2
D: NA
size: NA
V: TRBV2
CDR3: CASSGFGGISYTF
DNA: TGTGCCAGCAGTGGTTTCGGGGGGATTAGCTACACCTTC

J: TRBJ1-5
D: NA
size: NA
V: TRBV11-3
CDR3: CASSLDLEVVQPQHF
DNA: TGTGCCAGCAGCTTAGATCTGGAGGTGGTTCAACCCCAGCATTTT

J: TRBJ2-1
D: TRBD2
size: medium-sized
V: TRBV29-1
CDR3: CSVLTSGMGNEQFF
DNA: TGCAGCGTGTTGACTAGCGGGATGGGCAATGAGCAGTTCTTC

J: TRBJ2-7
D: NA
size: many
V: TRBV20-1
CDR3: CSAGRYKDEQYF
DNA: TGCAGTGCCGGGCGGTATAAGGACGAGCAGTACTTC

J: TRBJ2-5
D: TRBD1
size: once
V: TRBV29-1
CDR3: CSAWTGPQETEYF
DNA: TGCAGTGCTTGGACAGGGCCCCAAGAGACCGAGTACTTC

J: TRBJ2-2
D: NA
size: NA
V: TRBV7-9
CDR3: CASSLVLQGCTGELLF
DNA: TGTGCCAGCAGCTTAGTTCTTCAGGGTTGTACCGGGGAGCTGCTTTTT

J: TRBJ2-5
D: NA
size: NA
V: TRBV29-1
CDR3: CSVLTSAETHYF
DNA: TGCAGCGTACTAACTAGTGCAGAGACCCATTACTTC

J: TRBJ2-3
D: NA
size: NA
V: TRBV6-1
CDR3: CAGKPSTDTPYF
DNA: TGTGCCGGCAAGCCCAGCACTGATACGCCGTATTTT

J: TRBJ2-1
D: TRBD2
size: NA
V: TRBV4-2
CDR3: CASSQDSSLAGAHEQFF
DNA: TGTGCCAGCAGCCAAGATTCATCACTAGCGGGAGCCCATGAGCAGTTCTTC

J: TRBJ2-2
D: NA
size: NA
V: TRBV7-9
CDR3: CISTRTGQNTGELFF
DNA: TGTATCAGCACCAGGACTGGACAGAACACCGGGGAGCTGTTTTTT

J: TRBJ1-4
D: TRBD1
size: many
V: TRBV7-9
CDR3: CASSPQGATDEKLFF
DNA: TGTGCCAGCAGCCCGCAGGGGGCGACGGATGAAAAACTGTTTTTT

J: TRBJ2-1
D: TRBD2
size: many
V: TRBV6-1
CDR3: CASSYRLAGDNEQFF
DNA: TGTGCCAGCAGTTATCGACTAGCGGGAGACAATGAGCAGTTCTTC

J: TRBJ2-6
D: NA
size: once
V: TRBV4-2
CDR3: CASSEDWQIPGANVLTF
DNA: TGTGCCAGCAGCGAAGACTGGCAGATCCCTGGAGCCAACGTCCTGACTTTC

J: TRBJ2-1
D: NA
size: NA
V: TRBV11-3
CDR3: CTSNRSRDTYNEQFF
DNA: TGTACCAGCAACCGTAGCCGAGACACCTACAATGAGCAGTTCTTC

J: TRBJ2-3
D: NA
size: NA
V: TRBV4-2
CDR3: CANSLEVGGGGTQYF
DNA: TGTGCCAACAGCCTTGAGGTGGGAGGAGGAGGTACGCAGTATTTT

J: TRBJ2-1
D: NA
size: NA
V: TRBV12-3/TRBV12-4
CDR3: CASTHGRGLFNEQFF
DNA: TGTGCCAGCACTCACGGTAGGGGACTTTTTAATGAGCAGTTCTTC

J: TRBJ2-1
D: TRBD2
size: many
V: TRBV28
CDR3: CASSLSDRLAGGLQFF
DNA: TGTGCCAGCAGTTTGTCCGACAGACTAGCGGGAGGGTTGCAGTTCTTC

J: TRBJ2-3
D: TRBD2
size: NA
V: TRBV28
CDR3: CANSLGGTTDTQYF
DNA: TGTGCCAACAGTTTGGGGGGGACCACAGATACGCAGTATTTT

J: TRBJ2-2
D: NA
size: few
V: TRBV18
CDR3: CVSSPRPRVHGAANTGELFF
DNA: TGTGTCAGCTCACCCCGACCACGGGTTCACGGGGCAGCGAACACCGGGGAGCTGTTTTTT

J: TRBJ1-1
D: TRBD1
size: NA
V: TRBV29-1
CDR3: CSVELRGENTEAFF
DNA: TGCAGCGTTGAACTCAGGGGGGAGAACACTGAAGCTTTCTTT

J: TRBJ2-2
D: TRBD1
size: NA
V: TRBV28
CDR3: CASSSTHRQGTSERGDTGELFF
DNA: TGTGCCAGCAGTTCTACACACCGACAGGGGACAAGCGAGAGAGGGGACACCGGGGAGCTGTTTTTT

J: TRBJ1-6
D: NA
size: NA
V: TRBV11-1
CDR3: CASSRTLVTLLHF
DNA: TGTGCCAGCAGTCGGACACTGGTTACACTCCTCCACTTT

J: TRBJ2-2
D: NA
size: NA
V: TRBV5-8
CDR3: CVGSRQLNTGELFF
DNA: TGTGTCGGCAGCCGCCAACTAAACACCGGGGAGCTGTTTTTT

J: TRBJ2-7
D: NA
size: once
V: TRBV4-3
CDR3: CVSSHDRGEQQYF
DNA: TGCGTCAGCAGCCACGACAGAGGGGAGCAGCAGTATTTC

J: TRBJ2-5
D: NA
size: NA
V: TRBV5-1
CDR3: CASNSAGIGETQYF
DNA: TGCGCCAGCAACTCCGCAGGGATAGGAGAGACCCAGTACTTC

J: TRBJ2-7
D: NA
size: NA
V: TRBV6-2/TRBV6-3
CDR3: CIRSYEVPYELYF
DNA: TGTATCAGAAGTTACGAGGTACCCTACGAGCTGTACTTC

J: TRBJ2-5
D: NA
size: NA
V: TRBV29-1
CDR3: CSGMNSGETQYF
DNA: TGCAGCGGTATGAACAGTGGGGAGACCCAGTATTTC

J: TRBJ1-5
D: NA
size: NA
V: TRBV28
CDR3: CASSLYRAQLYQLQHF
DNA: TGTGCCAGCAGTTTATACAGGGCCCAACTCTATCAGCTCCAGCATTTT

J: TRBJ2-5
D: TRBD1
size: many
V: TRBV28
CDR3: CASSPGPGRDSLGETQYF
DNA: TGTGCCAGCAGTCCCGGACCGGGAAGGGACAGCCTGGGGGAGACCCAGTACTTC

J: TRBJ2-5
D: NA
size: NA
V: TRBV10-1
CDR3: CASSGQYQEAQYF
DNA: TGCGCCAGCAGTGGACAATACCAAGAGGCCCAGTACTTC

J: TRBJ2-5
D: NA
size: few
V: TRBV20-1
CDR3: CSARDLGPETQYF
DNA: TGCAGTGCTAGAGATTTGGGCCCGGAGACCCAGTACTTC

J: TRBJ2-1
D: TRBD2
size: NA
V: TRBV5-4
CDR3: CASNLERGSYDGQFF
DNA: TGTGCCAGCAACTTGGAGCGGGGATCCTACGATGGGCAGTTCTTC

J: TRBJ2-5
D: NA
size: NA
V: TRBV5-1
CDR3: CVSSPLGVGGETQYF
DNA: TGTGTCAGCAGCCCATTGGGGGTCGGGGGAGAGACCCAGTACTTC

J: TRBJ2-7
D: TRBD2
size: NA
V: TRBV6-6
CDR3: CASIPLLAGGRNEQYF
DNA: TGTGCCAGCATACCACTCTTAGCGGGAGGGAGAAACGAGCAGTACTTC

J: TRBJ2-7
D: TRBD2
size: NA
V: TRBV6-1
CDR3: CASSGVRTSGKYEQYF
DNA: TGTGCCAGCAGTGGGGTACGAACTAGCGGGAAGTACGAGCAGTACTTC

J: TRBJ2-7
D: TRBD2
size: NA
V: TRBV11-3
CDR3: CDGSPGEGDYERYF
DNA: TGTGACGGCAGCCCTGGAGAAGGGGACTACGAGCGGTACTTC

J: TRBJ2-7
D: NA
size: NA
V: TRBV14
CDR3: CASSQDLIGEQYF
DNA: TGTGCCAGCAGCCAAGATCTAATAGGGGAGCAGTACTTT

J: TRBJ2-7
D: NA
size: NA
V: TRBV6-6
CDR3: CASSPGAGEHYF
DNA: TGTGCCAGCAGCCCCGGAGCGGGTGAGCATTACTTC

J: TRBJ2-3
D: NA
size: NA
V: TRBV18
CDR3: CTSSSTSGSTDTQYF
DNA: TGTACCAGCTCGTCGACTAGTGGGAGTACAGATACGCAGTATTTT

J: TRBJ2-1
D: TRBD2
size: NA
V: TRBV29-1
CDR3: CSWTSGRLYEQFF
DNA: TGCAGCTGGACTAGCGGGAGGCTCTATGAGCAATTCTTC

J: TRBJ2-7
D: NA
size: NA
V: TRBV28
CDR3: CASSLDKGRFREQYF
DNA: TGTGCCAGCAGTTTAGACAAGGGGCGCTTTCGCGAGCAGTACTTC

J: TRBJ2-3
D: NA
size: NA
V: TRBV11-2
CDR3: CASSLDRGDTQYF
DNA: TGTGCCAGCAGCTTAGATCGAGGAGATACGCAGTATTTT

J: TRBJ1-1
D: NA
size: once
V: TRBV5-1
CDR3: CANSLQTGMNTEAFF
DNA: TGCGCCAACAGTTTGCAGACGGGGATGAACACTGAAGCTTTCTTT

J: TRBJ2-2
D: NA
size: NA
V: TRBV11-2
CDR3: CANSLDHPGRDTGELFF
DNA: TGCGCCAACAGCTTAGATCATCCGGGTAGGGACACCGGGGAGCTGTTTTTT

J: TRBJ2-1
D: NA
size: NA
V: TRBV9
CDR3: CASSAASRESEQFF
DNA: TGTGCCAGCAGCGCAGCATCCCGGGAGAGTGAGCAGTTCTTC

J: TRBJ2-2
D: NA
size: NA
V: TRBV12-3/TRBV12-4
CDR3: CPSGWQAGELFF
DNA: TGTCCCAGCGGTTGGCAGGCCGGGGAGCTGTTTTTT

J: TRBJ2-5
D: TRBD2
size: NA
V: TRBV11-2
CDR3: CVSTSHGRGEAQYF
DNA: TGTGTCAGCACCAGCCACGGGAGGGGGGAGGCCCAGTACTTC

J: TRBJ2-1
D: TRBD2
size: NA
V: TRBV28
CDR3: CASSRSAGDGLNEQFF
DNA: TGTGCCAGTAGTAGATCAGCGGGAGACGGTCTCAATGAGCAGTTCTTC

J: TRBJ1-1
D: NA
size: NA
V: TRBV7-9
CDR3: CAGTLGVETEAFF
DNA: TGTGCCGGCACCTTGGGGGTTGAAACTGAAGCTTTCTTT

J: TRBJ2-1
D: NA
size: NA
V: TRBV5-4
CDR3: CASNLPTGQASYNKQFF
DNA: TGTGCCAGCAACTTGCCAACAGGGCAAGCTTCCTACAATAAGCAGTTCTTC

J: TRBJ2-1
D: NA
size: many
V: TRBV25-1
CDR3: CASRGSGGDSYNEQFF
DNA: TGTGCCAGCAGGGGTAGTGGCGGGGATTCCTACAATGAGCAGTTCTTC

J: TRBJ1-1
D: TRBD1
size: NA
V: TRBV11-1
CDR3: CARSLSPGTEAVF
DNA: TGTGCCAGAAGCTTATCTCCGGGGACAGAAGCTGTCTTT

J: TRBJ2-3
D: TRBD1
size: NA
V: TRBV7-9
CDR3: CASSPGQGDSNQSQYF
DNA: TGTGCCAGCAGCCCCGGACAGGGCGATAGCAATCAGTCCCAGTATTTT

J: TRBJ2-4
D: TRBD2
size: NA
V: TRBV29-1
CDR3: CSAGTSGTLAKNTQYF
DNA: TGCAGTGCCGGGACTAGCGGAACCCTAGCCAAAAACACTCAGTACTTC

J: TRBJ1-2
D: NA
size: NA
V: TRBV6-1
CDR3: CARSESAEGYGGYTF
DNA: TGTGCCCGCAGCGAGAGCGCCGAGGGGTACGGTGGCTACACCTTC